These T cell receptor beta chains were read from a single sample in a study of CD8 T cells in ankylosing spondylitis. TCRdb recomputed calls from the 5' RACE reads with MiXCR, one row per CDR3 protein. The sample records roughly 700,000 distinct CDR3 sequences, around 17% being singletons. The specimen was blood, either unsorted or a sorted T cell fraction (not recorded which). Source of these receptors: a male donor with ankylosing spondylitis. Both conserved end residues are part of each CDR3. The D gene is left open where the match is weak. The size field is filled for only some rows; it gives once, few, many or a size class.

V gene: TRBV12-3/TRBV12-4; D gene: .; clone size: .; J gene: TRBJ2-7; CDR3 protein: CASSFRDFSYEQYF; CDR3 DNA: TGTGCCAGCAGTTTTAGGGACTTTTCCTACGAGCAGTACTTC
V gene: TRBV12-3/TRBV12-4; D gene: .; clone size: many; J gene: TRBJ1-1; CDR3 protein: CASSLKAGTEAFF; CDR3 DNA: TGTGCCAGCAGTCTGAAGGCAGGAACTGAAGCTTTCTTT
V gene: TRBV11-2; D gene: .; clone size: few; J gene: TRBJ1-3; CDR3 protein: CASSTGFTGNTIYF; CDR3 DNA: TGTGCCAGCAGCACAGGGTTCACTGGAAACACCATATATTTT
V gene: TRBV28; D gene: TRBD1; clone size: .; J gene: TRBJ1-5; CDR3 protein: CASSLSDRASQPQHF; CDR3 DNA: TGTGCCAGCAGTTTATCGGACAGGGCCAGTCAGCCCCAGCATTTT
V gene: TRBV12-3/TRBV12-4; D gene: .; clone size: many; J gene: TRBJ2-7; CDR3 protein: CASTDSPYEQYF; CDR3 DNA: TGTGCCAGCACCGACAGTCCCTACGAGCAGTACTTC
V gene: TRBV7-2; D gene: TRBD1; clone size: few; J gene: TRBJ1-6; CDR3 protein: CASSLEGQLHVPLHF; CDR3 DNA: TGTGCCAGCAGCTTAGAGGGACAGTTACATGTGCCCCTCCACTTT
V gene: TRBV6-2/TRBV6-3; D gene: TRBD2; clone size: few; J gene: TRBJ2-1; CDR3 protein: CASRVSGDYNEQFF; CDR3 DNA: TGTGCCAGCAGGGTAAGCGGGGACTACAATGAGCAGTTCTTC
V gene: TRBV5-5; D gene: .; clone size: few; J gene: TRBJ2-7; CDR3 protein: CASSLVNGALYYEQYF; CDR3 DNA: TGTGCCAGCAGCTTGGTAAACGGCGCTCTCTACTACGAGCAGTACTTC
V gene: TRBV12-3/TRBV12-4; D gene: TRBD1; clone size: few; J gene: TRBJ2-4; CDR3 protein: CASSVGTGDKNIQYF; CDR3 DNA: TGTGCCAGCAGTGTCGGGACAGGGGACAAAAACATTCAGTACTTC
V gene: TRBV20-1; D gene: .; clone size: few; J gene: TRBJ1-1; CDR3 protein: CSAKQDRQNTEAFF; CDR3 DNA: TGCAGTGCCAAACAGGACAGACAGAACACTGAAGCTTTCTTT
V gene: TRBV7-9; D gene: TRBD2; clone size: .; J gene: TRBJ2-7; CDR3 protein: CASSLLAGGNSYEQYF; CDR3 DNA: TGTGCCAGCAGCTTACTCGCGGGGGGGAACTCCTACGAGCAGTACTTC
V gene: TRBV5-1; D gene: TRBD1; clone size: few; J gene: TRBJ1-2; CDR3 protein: CASSLEYMTGSDGYTF; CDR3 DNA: TGCGCCAGCAGCTTGGAATACATGACAGGGTCTGACGGCTACACCTTC
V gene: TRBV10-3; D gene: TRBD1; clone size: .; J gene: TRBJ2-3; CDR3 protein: CAISEPGTGSSTDTQYF; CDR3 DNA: TGTGCCATCAGTGAGCCCGGGACAGGGAGTAGCACAGATACGCAGTATTTT
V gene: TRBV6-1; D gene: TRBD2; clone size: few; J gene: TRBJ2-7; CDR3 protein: CASSDVLAGGVGYEQYF; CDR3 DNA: TGTGCCAGCAGTGATGTCCTAGCGGGAGGGGTTGGTTACGAGCAGTACTTC
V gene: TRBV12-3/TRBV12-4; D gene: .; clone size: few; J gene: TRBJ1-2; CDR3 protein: CASSSRSSGYAYGYTF; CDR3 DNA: TGTGCCAGCAGTTCTAGAAGTTCGGGGTATGCCTATGGCTACACCTTC
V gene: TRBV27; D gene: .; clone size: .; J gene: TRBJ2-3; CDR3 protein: CASSFRRTDTQYF; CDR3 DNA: TGTGCCAGCAGTTTCCGACGCACAGATACGCAGTATTTT
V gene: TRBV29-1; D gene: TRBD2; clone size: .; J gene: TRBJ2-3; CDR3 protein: CSGGLAGGRSDTQYF; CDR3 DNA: TGCAGCGGGGGACTAGCGGGAGGGCGCTCAGATACGCAGTATTTT
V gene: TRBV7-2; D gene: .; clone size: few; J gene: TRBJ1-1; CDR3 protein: CASSLWADAEAFF; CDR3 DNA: TGTGCCAGCAGCTTATGGGCAGATGCGGAGGCTTTCTTT
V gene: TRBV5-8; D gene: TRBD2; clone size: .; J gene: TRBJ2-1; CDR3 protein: CASSPPGGPGDEQFF; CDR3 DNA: TGTGCCAGCAGCCCTCCGGGAGGGCCTGGTGATGAGCAGTTCTTC
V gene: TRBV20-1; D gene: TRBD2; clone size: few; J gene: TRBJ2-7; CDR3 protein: CSALSGIIGEQYF; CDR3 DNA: TGCAGTGCCCTTAGCGGGATCATCGGCGAGCAGTACTTC
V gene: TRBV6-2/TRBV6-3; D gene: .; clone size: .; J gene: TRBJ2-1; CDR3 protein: CASTPDDIGEQFF; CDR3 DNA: TGTGCCAGCACCCCCGATGACATAGGGGAGCAGTTCTTC
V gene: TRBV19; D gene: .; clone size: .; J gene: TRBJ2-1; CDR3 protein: CASSRTSLGNEQFF; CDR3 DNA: TGTGCCAGTAGTCGGACATCGCTAGGCAATGAGCAGTTCTTC
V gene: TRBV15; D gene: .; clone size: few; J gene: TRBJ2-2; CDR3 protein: CATSEAQSYTGELFF; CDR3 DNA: TGTGCCACCAGCGAGGCCCAGTCCTACACCGGGGAGCTGTTTTTT
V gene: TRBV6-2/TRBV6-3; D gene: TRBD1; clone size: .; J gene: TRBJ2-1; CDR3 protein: CASTSWTGGPRFSSYNEQFF; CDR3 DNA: TGTGCCAGCACTTCCTGGACAGGGGGTCCCCGTTTCAGCTCCTACAATGAGCAGTTCTTC
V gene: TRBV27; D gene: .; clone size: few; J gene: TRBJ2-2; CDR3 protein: CASRRKPDTGELFF; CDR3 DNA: TGTGCCAGCAGGAGAAAACCGGACACCGGGGAGCTGTTTTTT
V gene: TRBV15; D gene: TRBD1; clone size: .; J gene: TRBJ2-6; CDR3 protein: CATSRKTGVGANVLTF; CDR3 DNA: TGTGCCACCAGCAGGAAGACAGGGGTCGGGGCCAACGTCCTGACTTTC
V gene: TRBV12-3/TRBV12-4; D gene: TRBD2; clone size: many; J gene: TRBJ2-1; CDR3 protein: CASSLLAVVDEQFF; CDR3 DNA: TGTGCCAGCAGCCTACTAGCGGTCGTTGATGAGCAGTTCTTC
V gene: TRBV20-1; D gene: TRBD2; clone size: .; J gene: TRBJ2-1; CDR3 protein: CSARDELAGVNEQFF; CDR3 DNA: TGCAGTGCTAGAGATGAACTAGCGGGAGTAAATGAGCAGTTCTTC
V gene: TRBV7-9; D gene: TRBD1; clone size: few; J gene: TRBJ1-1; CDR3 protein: CASSLKGAEGAFF; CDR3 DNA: TGTGCCAGCAGCTTAAAGGGGGCTGAGGGAGCTTTCTTT
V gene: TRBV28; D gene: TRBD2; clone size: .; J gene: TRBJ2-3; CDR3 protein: CASSLSTPSGSTDTQYF; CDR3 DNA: TGTGCCAGCAGTTTATCTACGCCTAGCGGGAGCACAGATACGCAGTATTTT
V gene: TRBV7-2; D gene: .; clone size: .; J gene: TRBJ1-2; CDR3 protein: CASSLADSYNGYTF; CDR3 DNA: TGTGCCAGCAGCTTAGCAGACAGTTACAATGGCTACACCTTC
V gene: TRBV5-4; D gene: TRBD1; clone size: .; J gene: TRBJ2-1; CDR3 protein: CAWGQSSSYNEQFF; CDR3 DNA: TGTGCATGGGGACAGAGTAGCTCCTACAATGAGCAGTTCTTC
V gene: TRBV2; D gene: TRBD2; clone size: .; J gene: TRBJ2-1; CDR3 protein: CASSSPGSGRAYEQFF; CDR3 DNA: TGTGCCAGCAGCTCCCCCGGCAGCGGGAGGGCCTATGAGCAGTTCTTC
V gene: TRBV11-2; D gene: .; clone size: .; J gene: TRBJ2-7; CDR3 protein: CASSLDQLGTPPYEQYF; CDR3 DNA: TGTGCCAGCAGCTTAGACCAGCTAGGGACTCCTCCTTACGAGCAGTACTTC
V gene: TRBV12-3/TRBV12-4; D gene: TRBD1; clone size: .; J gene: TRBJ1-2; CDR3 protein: CASSPGQGKGDGYTF; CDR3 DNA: TGTGCCAGCAGCCCGGGACAGGGGAAAGGGGATGGCTACACCTTC
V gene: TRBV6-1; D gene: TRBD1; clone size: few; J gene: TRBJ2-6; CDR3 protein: CASSPGQGGYSGANVLTF; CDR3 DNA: TGTGCCAGCAGTCCCGGACAGGGGGGCTACTCTGGGGCCAACGTCCTGACTTTC
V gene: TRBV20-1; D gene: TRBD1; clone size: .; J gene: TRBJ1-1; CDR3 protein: CSASFGQGFITEAFF; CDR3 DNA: TGCAGTGCTAGCTTTGGACAGGGATTTATCACTGAAGCTTTCTTT
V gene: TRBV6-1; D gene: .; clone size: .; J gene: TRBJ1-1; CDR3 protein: CACTGTKNTEAFF; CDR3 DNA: TGTGCCTGCACCGGGACAAAGAACACTGAAGCTTTCTTT
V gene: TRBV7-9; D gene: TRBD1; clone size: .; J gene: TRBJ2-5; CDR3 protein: CASKGRWGQGFQETQYF; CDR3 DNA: TGTGCCAGCAAGGGGAGATGGGGACAGGGCTTCCAAGAGACCCAGTACTTC
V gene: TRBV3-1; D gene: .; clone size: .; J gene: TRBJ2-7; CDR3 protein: CASSQVSVEQYF; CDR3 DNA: TGTGCCAGCAGCCAAGTCTCGGTCGAGCAGTACTTC
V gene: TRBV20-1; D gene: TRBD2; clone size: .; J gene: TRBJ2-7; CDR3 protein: CSGAGGDYEQYF; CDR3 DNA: TGCAGTGGGGCGGGAGGCGATTACGAGCAGTACTTC
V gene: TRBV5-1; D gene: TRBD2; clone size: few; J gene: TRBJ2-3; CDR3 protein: CASSLVAGPTDTQYF; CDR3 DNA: TGCGCCAGCAGCTTGGTAGCGGGTCCCACAGATACGCAGTATTTT
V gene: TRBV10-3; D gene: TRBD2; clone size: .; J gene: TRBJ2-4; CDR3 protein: CAISADGGAKNTQYF; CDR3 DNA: TGTGCCATCAGTGCTGACGGGGGGGCCAAAAACACCCAGTACTTC
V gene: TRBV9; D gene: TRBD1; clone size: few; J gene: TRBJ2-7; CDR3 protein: CASSAKGAQEQYF; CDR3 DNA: TGTGCCAGCAGCGCGAAGGGGGCGCAAGAGCAGTACTTC
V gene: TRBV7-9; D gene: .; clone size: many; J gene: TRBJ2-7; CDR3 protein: CASSLVGAYEQYF; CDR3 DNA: TGTGCCAGCAGCTTGGTGGGGGCCTACGAGCAGTACTTC
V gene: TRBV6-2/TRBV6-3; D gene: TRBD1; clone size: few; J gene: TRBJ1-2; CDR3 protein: CASSYSIFGQELGYGYTF; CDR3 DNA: TGTGCCAGCAGTTACTCGATTTTTGGACAGGAGTTAGGATATGGCTACACCTTC
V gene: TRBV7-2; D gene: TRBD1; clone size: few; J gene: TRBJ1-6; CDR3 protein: CASSYTGTGVYNSPLHF; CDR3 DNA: TGTGCCAGCAGCTATACCGGGACAGGGGTTTATAATTCACCCCTCCACTTT
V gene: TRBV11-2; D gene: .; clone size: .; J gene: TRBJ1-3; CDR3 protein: CASSLDFNDGNTIYF; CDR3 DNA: TGTGCCAGCAGCTTAGATTTCAACGATGGAAACACCATATATTTT